Reported below is one T cell receptor (beta chain). Its antigen is not yet known. Base qualities are not recorded, but no much larger clone differs from it by a single base. Libraries were built with the immunoSEQ multiplex PCR assay. The multiplex PCR relied on a mix of 60 forward primers for TCR Vbeta segments and 13 reverse primers for TCR Jbeta segments. Amplification of the CDR3 region of rearranged TCR beta genes was performed with a multiplex PCR assay on genomic DNA. On the Illumina HiSeq System, the amplified TCR beta libraries were sequenced as 87-base-pair reads. In the authors' own workflow: Across the roughly 670 repertoires, a later analysis counted tens of millions of unique TCR beta chains, 9.5 million to 12 million of which were shared by at least two donors. To remove PCR and sequencing errors, raw reads were error-corrected and collapsed into unique sequences using a nearest-neighbor algorithm that merged closely related sequences. To assign V, D and J gene segments, CDR3 sequences were aligned to IMGT reference sequences. For a sequence to be retained, at least a six-nucleotide match to both a V gene segment and a J gene segment was required. Rearrangements were classified as productive when the CDR3 lacked stop codons and remained in frame with V and J, and all other rearrangements were classified as non-productive. CDR3 was defined according to IMGT convention as the region running from the second conserved V-encoded cysteine to the conserved J-encoded phenylalanine. The earlier analysis of approximately 590 of the donors excluded any sequence lacking an unambiguous match to a single V gene segment. In an earlier analysis of several hundred of the donors, V segments were called functional above 56.7% productive rearrangements and were called segregating when the between-donor standard deviation exceeded 5%. A statistical classification framework was built for diagnosing cytomegalovirus status from the catalog of TCR beta chain sequences. In a later analysis, V and J genes were assigned by comparing TCR nucleotide sequences against IMGT/GENE-DB human TR gene sequences. In a later analysis, CDR3 sequences and most-parsimonious VDJ recombination scenarios were assigned using the TCRdist pipeline. In a later analysis, every TCR beta chain was defined by the combination of its CDR3 amino acid sequence and its V-gene family, and reads without a unique V-gene family were dropped. As a way to deal with suspected cross-contamination and a sequencing artifact, a later analysis dropped more than 500 nucleotide sequences that were highly shared and had low generation probability. In a later analysis, a clonal expansion index for each public chain was calculated from normalized within-repertoire ranks of inferred template counts. In a later analysis, generation probabilities were computed with a VDJ recombination model fitted to out-of-frame rearrangements, and the resulting probabilities were checked against IGoR. A later analysis scored TCR-TCR, TCR-HLA and TCR-CMV co-occurrence with hypergeometric tests, applying a repertoire-size bias correction to TCR pairs. To estimate false discovery rates, a later analysis permuted the HLA or CMV assignments 20 times. In a later analysis, co-occurring TCRs were grouped with DBSCAN, and TCRdist sequence similarity was added when clustering was performed within HLA-allele-positive subsets. Repertoires with fewer than 30,000 or more than 120,000 public chains were left out of co-occurrence clustering, as were roughly five repertoires with anomalous nucleotide sharing. TCRdb provides this immuneACCESS table in a form limited to in-frame rearrangements. Some clones are lacking; in checked studies, under half of them reflect an unresolved V gene, and why the rest are absent is not known. V, J and clone size derive from that table, while D and trimming were established from the DNA sequence. Counted in this sample were roughly 190,000 clones; approximately 83% of them appeared once. The ten biggest clones cover 10% to 13% of the sample.

The cohort consisted of approximately 690 healthy bone marrow donors. At the time of sampling, all cohort members were nominally healthy, though unrecorded immune exposures were likely present. The donor was CMV seropositive and was included in the group of 300 or so seropositive cohort members. A peripheral blood sample was provided by each donor, and peripheral blood mononuclear cells were used for TCR beta sequencing. The Qiagen DNeasy Blood Extraction Kit was used to extract genomic DNA from the blood cell samples. This record belongs to a study of cytomegalovirus exposure and HLA in healthy donors (TCRdb year 2017). A note on the overall study: In an earlier analysis of under 750 of the donors, less than 350 Gb of sequence data and 95 million to 130 million unique TCR beta sequences from about 179 million T cells were reported. Roughly 300 gigabases of sequencing data and 80 million or so unique TCR sequences were included in an early release covering around 600 HLA-typed donors. Among the roughly 410 genotyped donors, roughly 80% belonged to the genetic ancestry cluster associated with self-reported Caucasian donors. The aim of the study was to test whether cataloging public T cell receptors could identify signatures of past pathogen exposure. The study profiled the T cell repertoires of approximately 700 subjects by immunosequencing and related them to cytomegalovirus serostatus. A separate validation cohort of roughly 130 different subjects was used in addition to the 666-subject first cohort. To predict cytomegalovirus infection status, the study brought together high-throughput TCR immunosequencing, statistical association of individual TCRs with disease status, and machine learning. In a later analysis, previously published TCR beta repertoires from roughly 710 donors were re-analyzed and high-resolution HLA genotyping was added so that TCR occurrence patterns could be studied. Rather than drawing on any new phenotypic data, the later analysis identified candidate immune exposures from TCR beta sequences and the way those sequences occurred across donors. In an earlier analysis of several hundred of the donors, high-throughput TCR beta sequencing was used to judge whether each TCR beta V gene segment behaved as functional or pseudogenic. Donor age, sex, ethnicity and CMV serostatus were compiled alongside the repertoire data. A later genetic analysis took genome-wide SNP genotypes for about 55% of the roughly 670 donors and used that subset as a discovery cohort. All discovery cohort repertoires had been generated using a single sequencing platform. Class I and class II HLA loci were covered by the typing at four-digit resolution. The number of typed donors differed by locus: about 620-640 for A, B, C, DRB1 and DQB1; 522 for DQA1; around 580 for DPA1; and about 450 for DPB1. Four or five DR-DQ haplotypes were handled as single units for association and clustering, since linkage in the cohort was strong. On average, around 200,000 unique TCR beta nucleotide sequences were sequenced per donor among 398 genotyped donors of the cohort, with approximately 18% of those sequences being non-productive.

Based on the germline V gene (reference sequence), the CDR1 and CDR2 sequences are MNHEY and SMNVEV. Reading from cysteine to phenylalanine, the CDR3 counts 16 amino acids. The only DNA kept is the CDR3, 48 bases in frame from the first base. The junction shows trimming of 5 bases on V and 1 base on J, and the gene matches do not reach 10 bases of it. The paper's findings and limits, for the study overall: A later analysis found that most CMV-associated TCR beta chains appeared HLA-restricted, with HLA associations seemingly driven largely by CMV exposure. A few of the identified cytomegalovirus-associated TCR beta chains were confirmed in vitro to be specific for cytomegalovirus antigens. The study gave a list of around 170 TCR beta chains associated with cytomegalovirus. In a later analysis, TCR association rates were found to vary across HLA loci, with the most associated TCRs seen for DRB1 alleles and the fewest for HLA-C alleles. A further reported finding was that TCR beta sequences accurately predicted the HLA-A and HLA-B alleles for most subjects in the first cohort. The presence/absence analyses assumed that sequencing depth was roughly uniform across donors, and that assumption may not be true. According to a later genetic analysis, donors in an Asian-associated ancestry cluster had fewer N-insertions in productive TCRs than the approximately 650-donor mean. According to a later analysis, parvovirus B19, influenza, CMV and Epstein-Barr virus appeared linked to several top co-occurrence clusters. In a later analysis, some 17,000 TCR beta sequences were associated with specific HLA alleles at a false discovery rate of 0.05. Because some donors lacked HLA typing at each locus, the association tests relied only on the typed subset. When HLA alleles, especially DR and DQ, strongly co-occurred, attributing TCR associations to individual alleles was difficult. In a later analysis, HLA-associated TCR beta chains showed more clonal expansion and lower generation probabilities than non-associated chains that were equally common. The only immune exposure information available for the cohort was CMV serostatus. The classifier was reported to diagnose cytomegalovirus status with high specificity and sensitivity in both the original cohort and the validation cohort. Around 16 rarely observed V segments, including chromosome 9 orphons, were excluded from the earlier analysis of a few hundred of the donors because counts were too low. In an earlier analysis of 587 of the donors, most TCR beta V segments were observed in productive rearrangements about 90% or about 30% of the time, broadly matching IMGT annotations. V-gene and J-gene trimming of TCR beta chains was associated with a missense DCLRE1C variant in a later genetic analysis, and the association was replicated in an independent cohort. Correlated functional status among segregating V segments might be attributable to linkage disequilibrium, but an unknown experimental factor could not be ruled out. It was suggested by the authors that the approach could potentially be generalized to other disease states and immunological phenotypes. This cohort had only TCR beta chains sequenced, and the lack of alpha or paired-chain data limited which features could be detected. Some IMGT-functional V segments, including TRBV6-2 and TRBV6-3, could not be told apart with the 87-base-pair reads, so those segments were excluded. A cluster of highly shared sequence variants was judged likely to represent a technical artifact of the sequencing pipeline. While some public TCRs were present in many individuals, most TCR sequences turned up only very rarely across donors.

The sequence links TRBV27 to TRBJ1-2; 7 bases in the junction line up with TRBD1. Sequencing input: PBMCs. This TCR came from a woman aged 45-59 years in good health and CMV-seropositive. The nucleotides are TGTGCCAGCAGTCTAGACGGACAGGCCAGTAACTATGGCTACACCTTC. It is translated as CASSLDGQASNYGYTF.